Given below is one T cell receptor (beta chain) in context. Its target is unknown. Clones were read by immunoSEQ multiplex PCR, and TCRdb kept only the in-frame ones, dropping some. The sample contains nearly 55,000 clones, roughly 84% of which appear only once. CDR1 is SGHRS and CDR2 is YFSETQ in the germline V gene. The CDR3 spans 15 residues. The junction had 7 bases not matched to a gene; V was cut back by 4 bases and J by 4 bases. Time point noted: week 35, safety follow-up. Mutant IDH1 20-mer peptide, at 300 ug, made up each vaccine dose, with topical imiquimod. Across weeks 1, 3, 5, 7, 11, 15, 19 and 23, patients received a vaccination each time, eight in all. This entry is derived from a study of a mutant IDH1 vaccine in newly diagnosed glioma. Study-wide background: Vaccination was launched 4-6 weeks after radiotherapy alone, or with temozolomide cycles. Patients had received radiotherapy, temozolomide, or both previously, most receiving both.

Notes on the study in general: Patients showed vaccine-induced immune responses at a rate of approximately 93%.

This receptor was identified in a woman between 18 and 30 years old with glioma. The chain combines TRBV5-1 with TRBJ2-2, with 7 bases that match TRBD1. This sample comprised PBMCs, obtained from a glioma patient whose treatment included an IDH1 peptide vaccine. The CDR3 is CASSHRQGSTGELFF. DNA of the CDR3: TGCGCCAGCAGCCACCGACAGGGAAGCACCGGGGAGCTGTTTTTT.